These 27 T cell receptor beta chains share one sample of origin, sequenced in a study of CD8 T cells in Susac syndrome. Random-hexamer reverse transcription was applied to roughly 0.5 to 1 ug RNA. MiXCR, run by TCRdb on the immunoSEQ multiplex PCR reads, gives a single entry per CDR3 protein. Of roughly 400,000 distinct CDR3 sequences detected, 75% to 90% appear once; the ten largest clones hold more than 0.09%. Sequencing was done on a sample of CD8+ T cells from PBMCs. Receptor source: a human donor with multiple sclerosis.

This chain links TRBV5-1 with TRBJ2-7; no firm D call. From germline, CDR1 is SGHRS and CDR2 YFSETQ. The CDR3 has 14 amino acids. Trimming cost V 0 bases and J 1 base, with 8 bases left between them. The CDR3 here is CASSLAEPSYEQYF. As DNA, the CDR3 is TGCGCCAGCAGCTTGGCCGAACCATCCTACGAGCAGTACTTC.

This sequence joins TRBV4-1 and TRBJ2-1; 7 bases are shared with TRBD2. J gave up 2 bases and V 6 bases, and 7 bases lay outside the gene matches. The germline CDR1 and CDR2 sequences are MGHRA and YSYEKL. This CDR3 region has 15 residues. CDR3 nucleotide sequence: TGCGCCAGCAGTCCTAGCGGTACTCCCTACAATGAGCAGTTCTTC. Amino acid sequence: CASSPSGTPYNEQFF.

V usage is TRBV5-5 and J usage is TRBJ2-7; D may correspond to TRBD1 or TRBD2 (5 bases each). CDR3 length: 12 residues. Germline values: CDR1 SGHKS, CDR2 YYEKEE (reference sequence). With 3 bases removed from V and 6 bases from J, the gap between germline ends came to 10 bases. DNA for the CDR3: TGTGCCAGCAGCTCCGGGGCGTTCGAGCAGTACTTC. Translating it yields CASSSGAFEQYF.

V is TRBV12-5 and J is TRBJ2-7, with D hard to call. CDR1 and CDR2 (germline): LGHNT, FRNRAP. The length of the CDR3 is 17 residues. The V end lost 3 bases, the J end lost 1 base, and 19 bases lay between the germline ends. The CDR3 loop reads CASGFSLELGFSYEQYF. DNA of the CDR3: TGTGCTAGTGGTTTCTCCCTCGAACTTGGGTTTTCCTACGAGCAGTACTTC.

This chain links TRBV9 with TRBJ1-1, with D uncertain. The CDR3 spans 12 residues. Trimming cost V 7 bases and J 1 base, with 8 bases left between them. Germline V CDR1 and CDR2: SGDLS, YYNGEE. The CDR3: CASADRNTEAFF. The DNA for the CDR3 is TGTGCCAGCGCTGATCGGAACACTGAAGCTTTCTTT.

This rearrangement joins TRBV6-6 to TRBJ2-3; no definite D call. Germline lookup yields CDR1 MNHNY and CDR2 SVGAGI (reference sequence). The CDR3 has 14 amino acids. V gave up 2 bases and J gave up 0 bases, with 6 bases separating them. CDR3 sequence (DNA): TGTGCCAGCAGTTACCCCTCTAGCACAGATACGCAGTATTTT. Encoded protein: CASSYPSSTDTQYF.

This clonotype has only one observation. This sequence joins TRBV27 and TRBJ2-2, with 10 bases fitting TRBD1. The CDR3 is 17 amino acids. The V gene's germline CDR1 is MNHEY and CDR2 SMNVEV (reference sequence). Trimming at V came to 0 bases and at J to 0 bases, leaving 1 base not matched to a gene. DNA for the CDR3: TGTGCCAGCAGTTTATCGGGACAGGGGACGAACACCGGGGAGCTGTTTTTT. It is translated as CASSLSGQGTNTGELFF.

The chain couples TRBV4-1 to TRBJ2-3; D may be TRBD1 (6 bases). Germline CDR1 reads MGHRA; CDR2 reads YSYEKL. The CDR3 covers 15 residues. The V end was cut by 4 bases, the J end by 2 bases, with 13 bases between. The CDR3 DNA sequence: TGCGCCAGCAGCCGAGAAGGGGGTGCCACAGATACGCAGTATTTT. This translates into CASSREGGATDTQYF.

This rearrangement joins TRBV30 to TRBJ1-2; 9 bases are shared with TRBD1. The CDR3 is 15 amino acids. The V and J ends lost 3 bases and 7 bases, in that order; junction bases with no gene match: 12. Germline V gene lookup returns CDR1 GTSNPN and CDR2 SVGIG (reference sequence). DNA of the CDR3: TGTGCCTGGAGCGCCGGGACAGGGCCTATCGGTGGCTACACCTTC. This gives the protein CAWSAGTGPIGGYTF.

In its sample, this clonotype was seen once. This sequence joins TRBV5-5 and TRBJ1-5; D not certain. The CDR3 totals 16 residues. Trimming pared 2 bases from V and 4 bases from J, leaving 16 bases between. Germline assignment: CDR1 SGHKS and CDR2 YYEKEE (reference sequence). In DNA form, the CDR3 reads TGTGCCAGCAGCTTATTCATGTGGGGAAGGAATCAGCCCCAGCATTTT. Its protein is CASSLFMWGRNQPQHF. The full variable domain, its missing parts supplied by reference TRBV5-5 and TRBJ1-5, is DAGVTQSPTHLIKTRGQQVTLRCSPISGHKSVSWYQQVLGQGPQFIFQYYEKEERGRGNFPDRFSARQFPNYSSELNVNALLLGDSALYLCASSLFMWGRNQPQHFGDGTRLSIL.

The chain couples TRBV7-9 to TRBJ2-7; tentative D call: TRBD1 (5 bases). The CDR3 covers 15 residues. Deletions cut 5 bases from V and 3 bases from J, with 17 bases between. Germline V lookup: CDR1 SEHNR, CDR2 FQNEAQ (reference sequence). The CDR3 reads CASSHYESGIYEQYF. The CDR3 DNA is TGTGCCAGCAGCCACTACGAATCAGGGATCTACGAGCAGTACTTC.

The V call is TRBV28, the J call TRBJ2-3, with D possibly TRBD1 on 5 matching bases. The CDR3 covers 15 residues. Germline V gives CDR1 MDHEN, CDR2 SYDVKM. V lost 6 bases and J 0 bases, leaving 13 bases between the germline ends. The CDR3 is CASSLGAPSTDTQYF. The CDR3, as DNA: TGTGCCAGCAGCCTTGGGGCACCAAGCACAGATACGCAGTATTTT. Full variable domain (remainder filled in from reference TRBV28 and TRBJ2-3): DVKVTQSSRYLVKRTGEKVFLECVQDMDHENMFWYRQDPGLGLRLIYFSYDVKMKEKGDIPEGYSVSREKKERFSLILESASTNQTSMYLCASSLGAPSTDTQYFGPGTRLTVL.

CDR3 amino acids: CASSRQGSLDGYTF. Here the CDR3 DNA reads TGTGCCAGCAGTCGACAGGGGAGTTTGGATGGCTACACCTTC. The V and J genes are TRBV7-9 and TRBJ1-2; 8 bases are a match to TRBD1. Unmatched junction bases numbered 9, after V lost 6 bases and J lost 6 bases. Germline V gene lookup returns CDR1 SEHNR and CDR2 FQNEAQ (reference sequence). The CDR3 has 14 residues.

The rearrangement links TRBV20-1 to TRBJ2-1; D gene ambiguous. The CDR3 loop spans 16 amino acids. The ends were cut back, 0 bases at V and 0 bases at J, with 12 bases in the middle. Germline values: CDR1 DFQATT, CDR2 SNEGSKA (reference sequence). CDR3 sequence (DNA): TGCAGTGCTAGAGAAGTCGAAGGATACTCCTACAATGAGCAGTTCTTC. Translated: CSAREVEGYSYNEQFF.

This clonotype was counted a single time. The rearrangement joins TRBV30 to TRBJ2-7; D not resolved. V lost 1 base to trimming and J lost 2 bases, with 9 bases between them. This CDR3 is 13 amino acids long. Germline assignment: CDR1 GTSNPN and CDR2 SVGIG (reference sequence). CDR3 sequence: CAWSGQDPYEQYF. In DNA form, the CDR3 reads TGTGCCTGGAGTGGGCAGGATCCCTACGAGCAGTACTTC. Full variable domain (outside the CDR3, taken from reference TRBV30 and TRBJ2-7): SQTIHQWPATLVQPVGSPLSLECTVEGTSNPNLYWYRQAAGRGLQLLFYSVGIGQISSEVPQNLSASRPQDRQFILSSKKLLLSDSGFYLCAWSGQDPYEQYFGPGTRLTVT.

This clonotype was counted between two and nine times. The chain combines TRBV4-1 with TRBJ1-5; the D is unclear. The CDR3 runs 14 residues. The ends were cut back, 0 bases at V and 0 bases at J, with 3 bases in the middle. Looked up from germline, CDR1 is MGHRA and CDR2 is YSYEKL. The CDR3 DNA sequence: TGCGCCAGCAGCCAAGAGCCTAGCAATCAGCCCCAGCATTTT. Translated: CASSQEPSNQPQHF.

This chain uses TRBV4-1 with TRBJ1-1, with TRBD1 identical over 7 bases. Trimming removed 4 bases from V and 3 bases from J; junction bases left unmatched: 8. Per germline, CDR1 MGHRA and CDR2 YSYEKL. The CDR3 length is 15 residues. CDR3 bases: TGCGCCAGCAGCCGAAGGGACAGTTGGGACACTGAAGCTTTCTTT. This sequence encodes CASSRRDSWDTEAFF.

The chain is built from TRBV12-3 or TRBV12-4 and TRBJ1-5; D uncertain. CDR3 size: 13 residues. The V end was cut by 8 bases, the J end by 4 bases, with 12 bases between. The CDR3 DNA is TGTGCCAGCCAGAGAGGTCCGAATCAGCCCCAGCATTTT. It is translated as CASQRGPNQPQHF.

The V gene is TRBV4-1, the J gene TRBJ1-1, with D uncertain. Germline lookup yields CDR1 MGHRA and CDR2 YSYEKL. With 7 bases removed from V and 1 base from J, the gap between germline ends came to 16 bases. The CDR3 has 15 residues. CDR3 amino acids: CASKTETAANTEAFF. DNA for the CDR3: TGCGCCAGCAAGACGGAAACGGCGGCGAACACTGAAGCTTTCTTT.

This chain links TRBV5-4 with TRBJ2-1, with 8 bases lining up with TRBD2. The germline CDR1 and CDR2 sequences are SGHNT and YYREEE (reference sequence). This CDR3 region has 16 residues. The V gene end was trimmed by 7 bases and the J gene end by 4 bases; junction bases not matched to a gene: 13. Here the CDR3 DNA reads TGTGCCAGCGAACGGGAGGGCCTTTTGGGGTACAATGAGCAGTTCTTC. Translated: CASEREGLLGYNEQFF. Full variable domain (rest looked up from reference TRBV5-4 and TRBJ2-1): ETGVTQSPTHLIKTRGQQVTLRCSSQSGHNTVSWYQQALGQGPQFIFQYYREEENGRGNFPPRFSGLQFPNYSSELNVNALELDDSALYLCASEREGLLGYNEQFFGPGTRLTVL.

CDR3 residues: CASSLSSRDFYYEQYF. In DNA form, the CDR3 reads TGTGCCAGCAGCTTATCTTCCCGGGACTTTTACTACGAGCAGTACTTC. The chain employs TRBV13 and TRBJ2-7; D possibly corresponds to TRBD2 (6 bases). V shed 2 bases and J shed 3 bases, with 17 bases lying between them. The V gene's germline CDR1 is PRHDT and CDR2 FYEKMQ (reference sequence). CDR3 length equals 16 residues.

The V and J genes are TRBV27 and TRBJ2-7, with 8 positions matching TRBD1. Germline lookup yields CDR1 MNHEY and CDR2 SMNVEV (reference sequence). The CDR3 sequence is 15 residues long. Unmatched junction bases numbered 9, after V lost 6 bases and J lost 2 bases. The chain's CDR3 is CASRLGQGTAYEQYF. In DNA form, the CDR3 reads TGTGCCAGCAGACTCGGACAGGGCACAGCCTACGAGCAGTACTTC.

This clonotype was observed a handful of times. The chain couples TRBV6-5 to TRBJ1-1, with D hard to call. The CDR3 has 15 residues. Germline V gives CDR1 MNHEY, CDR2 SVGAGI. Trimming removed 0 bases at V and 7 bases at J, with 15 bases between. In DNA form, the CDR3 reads TGTGCCAGCAGTTACTCGACCCTGAGTCGGGTTGAAGCTTTCTTT. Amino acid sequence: CASSYSTLSRVEAFF.

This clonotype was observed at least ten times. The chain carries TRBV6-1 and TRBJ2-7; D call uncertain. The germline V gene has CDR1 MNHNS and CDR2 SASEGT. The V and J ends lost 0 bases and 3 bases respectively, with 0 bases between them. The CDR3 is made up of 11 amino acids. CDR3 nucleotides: TGTGCCAGCAGTGAAGCCTACGAGCAGTACTTC. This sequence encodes CASSEAYEQYF.

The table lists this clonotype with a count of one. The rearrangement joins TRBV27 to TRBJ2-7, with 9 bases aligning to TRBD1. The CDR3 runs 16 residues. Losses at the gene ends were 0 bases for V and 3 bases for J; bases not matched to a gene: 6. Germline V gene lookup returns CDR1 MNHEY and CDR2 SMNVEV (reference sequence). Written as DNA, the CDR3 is TGTGCCAGCAGTTTATCGGCGGGACAGGGCGACTACGAGCAGTACTTC. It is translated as CASSLSAGQGDYEQYF.

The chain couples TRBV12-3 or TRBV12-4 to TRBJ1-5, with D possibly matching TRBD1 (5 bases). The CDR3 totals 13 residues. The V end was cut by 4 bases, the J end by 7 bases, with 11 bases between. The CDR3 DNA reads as TGTGCCAGCAGTTCAGGGTTGGGCCAGCCCCAGCATTTT. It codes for CASSSGLGQPQHF.

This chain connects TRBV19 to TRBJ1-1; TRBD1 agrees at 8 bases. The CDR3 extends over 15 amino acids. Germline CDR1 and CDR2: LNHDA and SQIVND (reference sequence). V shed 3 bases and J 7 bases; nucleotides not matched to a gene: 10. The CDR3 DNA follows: TGTGCCAGTAGTATTCCTGGACAGGGTGAAGGTGAAGCTTTCTTT. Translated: CASSIPGQGEGEAFF.